The 27 T cell receptor beta chains listed next were all sequenced from one sample in a study of T cell repertoires in cytomegalovirus infection. Each CDR3 protein gets one entry after TCRdb re-called the reads with MiXCR. The data contain under 40,000 distinct CDR3 sequences, about 54% of them singletons. No antigens are known for them. The sample in question was CD8+ T cells from cultured PBMCs, obtained from culture after CMV antigen stimulation. These receptors originate from a human donor in good health (CMV status not recorded). Some clones in this sample may be carry-over from other donors' samples.

The rearrangement links TRBV6-6 to TRBJ2-7, with TRBD2 as a possible D gene (5 bases). Germline assignment: CDR1 MNHNY and CDR2 SVGAGI (reference sequence). This CDR3 comprises 14 residues. With 7 bases removed from V and 0 bases from J, the gap between germline ends came to 13 bases. CDR3 nucleotide sequence: TGTGCCAGCAAGGGAGTGGAGAGCTCCTACGAGCAGTACTTC. This codes for CASKGVESSYEQYF.

This chain connects TRBV7-8 to TRBJ1-1, with 7 bases fitting TRBD1. CDR1 is SGHVS and CDR2 is FQNEAQ in the germline V gene. CDR3 length: 14 residues. With V trimmed by 5 bases and J by 0 bases, 3 bases remained unmatched. As DNA, the CDR3 is TGTGCCAGCAGCATGGACAGGTTGAACACTGAAGCTTTCTTT. Translation: CASSMDRLNTEAFF. The entire variable domain, with the rest obtained from reference TRBV7-8 and TRBJ1-1, is as follows: GAGVSQSPRYKVAKRGQDVALRCDPISGHVSLFWYQQALGQGPEFLTYFQNEAQLDKSGLPSDRFFAERPEGSVSTLKIQRTQQEDSAVYLCASSMDRLNTEAFFGQGTRLTVV.

J is TRBJ1-1 and V is TRBV6-5; tentative D call: TRBD1 (6 bases). The V and J ends lost 9 bases and 5 bases respectively, with 16 bases between them. Germline lookup yields CDR1 MNHEY and CDR2 SVGAGI. This CDR3 is built from 13 residues. CDR3 bases: TGTGCCAGTGGAGGGGGGGCGCGAACTGAAGCTTTCTTT. As protein: CASGGGARTEAFF.

The sample holds a few counts of this clonotype. The gene calls are TRBV12-3 or TRBV12-4 and TRBJ1-5; a weak D match, TRBD1 (5 bases). The CDR3 is made up of 13 amino acids. V lost 4 bases and J lost 9, with 13 bases in between. CDR3 DNA: TGTGCCAGCAGTTCAGAGAGGGGTACGCCCCAGCATTTT. Its translation: CASSSERGTPQHF.

This clonotype has just one count. J is TRBJ1-5 and V is TRBV12-3 or TRBV12-4; 9 nucleotides line up with TRBD1. After removal of 3 bases from V and 2 bases from J, the junction contained 2 bases not matched to a gene. The CDR3 loop spans 15 amino acids. CDR3 in DNA: TGTGCCAGCAGTTTCAGACAGGGGGGCAATCAGCCCCAGCATTTT. Its translation is CASSFRQGGNQPQHF.

The chain combines TRBV27 with TRBJ1-5; 7 bases map to TRBD1. Germline assignment: CDR1 MNHEY and CDR2 SMNVEV (reference sequence). This CDR3 region has 14 residues. V was pared by 2 bases and J by 8 bases, with 6 bases of the junction left unmatched. The DNA for the CDR3 is TGTGCCAGCAGTTTAACAGGGGCCATAGAGCCCCAGCATTTT. Translating it yields CASSLTGAIEPQHF.

This clonotype was counted only a few times. J is TRBJ2-1 and V is TRBV4-1, with 8 bases aligning to TRBD2. The germline gives CDR1 MGHRA, CDR2 YSYEKL. The CDR3 has 15 residues. The V and J ends lost 1 base and 6 bases, in that order; junction bases with no gene match: 5. Here the CDR3 DNA reads TGCGCCAGCAGCCAAGCGATAGCGGGACGCAATGAGCAGTTCTTC. Protein product: CASSQAIAGRNEQFF.

The genes are TRBV7-9 and TRBJ2-3; D may correspond to TRBD1 or TRBD2 (5 bases each). The CDR3 spans 14 residues. Trimming left V 11 bases short and J 2 bases short, with 17 bases between. Germline V gene lookup returns CDR1 SEHNR and CDR2 FQNEAQ (reference sequence). The CDR3 region is CASLEGPYTDTQYF. The CDR3, as DNA: TGTGCCTCCCTCGAGGGGCCCTACACAGATACGCAGTATTTT.

This chain uses TRBV11-2 with TRBJ1-2; D call uncertain. Germline loops: CDR1 SGHAT, CDR2 FQNNGV. CDR3 length: 15 residues. Trimming left V 0 bases short and J 7 bases short, with 15 bases between. The CDR3 DNA sequence: TGTGCCAGCAGCTTAGATCGGTACTCTTCGGGTGGCTACACCTTC. Its protein product is CASSLDRYSSGGYTF.

V usage is TRBV7-9 and J usage is TRBJ1-2, with no clear D. The germline V gene has CDR1 SEHNR and CDR2 FQNEAQ (reference sequence). The CDR3 totals 15 residues. V lost 6 bases and J lost 1, with 15 bases in between. CDR3 sequence reads: CASSGAGRYNYGYTF. The CDR3 DNA reads as TGTGCCAGCAGTGGTGCAGGACGGTATAACTATGGCTACACCTTC. Full variable domain (outside the CDR3, taken from reference TRBV7-9 and TRBJ1-2): DTGVSQNPRHKITKRGQNVTFRCDPISEHNRLYWYRQTLGQGPEFLTYFQNEAQLEKSRLLSDRFSAERPKGSFSTLEIQRTEQGDSAMYLCASSGAGRYNYGYTFGSGTRLTVV.

The gene calls are TRBV11-2 and TRBJ2-7, with 11 bases matching TRBD2. The J segment lost 3 bases and the V segment lost 2 bases, leaving 0 bases of the junction unmatched. This CDR3 has 14 amino acids. In germline, CDR1 is SGHAT, CDR2 FQNNGV. As DNA, the CDR3 is TGTGCCAGCAGCTTAACTAGCGGGGGCTACGAGCAGTACTTC. It codes for CASSLTSGGYEQYF.

This clonotype was seen only once. The chain carries TRBV7-4 and TRBJ1-2, with D possibly matching TRBD1 (5 bases). V dropped 1 base and J dropped 1 base, with 10 bases sitting between them. The CDR3 runs 15 residues. Germline loops: CDR1 SGHVT, CDR2 SQSDAQ. This CDR3 reads CASSLDQGDNYGYTF. In DNA form, the CDR3 reads TGTGCCAGCAGCTTAGACCAGGGTGATAACTATGGCTACACCTTC.

The V call is TRBV28, the J call TRBJ2-7, with D perhaps matching TRBD1 (5 bases). The CDR3 has 16 amino acids. Per the germline V gene, CDR1 is MDHEN and CDR2 is SYDVKM. V was cut by 5 bases and J by 1 base, with 18 bases left in between. CDR3 region: CASSTTGHLLSYEQYF. The CDR3 nucleotides read TGTGCCAGCAGTACTACAGGACACCTCTTATCCTACGAGCAGTACTTC.

The chain carries TRBV19 and TRBJ1-5, with 12 bases matching TRBD1. The CDR3 consists of 16 residues. CDR1 and CDR2 from the germline V gene are LNHDA and SQIVND (reference sequence). The trim removed 7 bases at V and 2 bases at J, leaving 6 bases unmatched. The CDR3 DNA sequence: TGTGCCAGTATGGGACAGGGGGCTGCAGGCAATCAGCCCCAGCATTTT. Translating gives CASMGQGAAGNQPQHF.

The CDR3 region is CASSLDSSGQPQHF. The DNA of the CDR3 is TGTGCCAGCAGCCTTGACAGTTCAGGTCAGCCCCAGCATTTT. This rearrangement joins TRBV27 to TRBJ1-5; perhaps TRBD1 as D (5 bases). V was pared by 6 bases and J by 6 bases, with 15 bases between. This CDR3 is built from 14 residues. Germline assignment: CDR1 MNHEY and CDR2 SMNVEV (reference sequence).

This clonotype was detected a few times. The V call is TRBV6-5, the J call TRBJ2-1; possible D gene TRBD2, 5 bases. The CDR3 sequence is 15 residues long. The germline V and J ends were trimmed by 11 bases and 4 bases, with 21 bases remaining between them. Germline V gives CDR1 MNHEY, CDR2 SVGAGI. The CDR3 coding sequence is TGTGCCGCCTCCGAGGGCGGCGATCTTTACAATGAGCAGTTCTTC. Its protein is CAASEGGDLYNEQFF.

The chain joins TRBV28 to TRBJ2-7, with D perhaps matching TRBD2 (5 bases). The CDR3 contains 13 residues. V lost 3 bases to trimming and J lost 3 bases, with 9 bases between them. Germline lookup yields CDR1 MDHEN and CDR2 SYDVKM. The CDR3 nucleotides read TGTGCCAGCAGTTTGGACTCGTACTACGAGCAGTACTTC. Residues: CASSLDSYYEQYF.

The CDR3 bases are TGTGCCAGCAGCTCCGGGGGGGGGCCCGGAAACACCATATATTTT. Protein: CASSSGGGPGNTIYF. The chain combines TRBV7-8 with TRBJ1-3; perhaps TRBD1 as D (6 bases). The ends were cut back, 4 bases at V and 4 bases at J, with 14 bases in the middle. This CDR3 region has 15 residues. Germline V gene data show CDR1 as SGHVS and CDR2 as FQNEAQ.

In its sample, this clonotype was seen once. The V gene is TRBV7-1, the J gene TRBJ2-7; 7 bases line up with TRBD1. TRBV7-1 is known as an ORF, though its function is uncertain. Trimming took 5 bases from V and 6 from J; bases not matched to a gene: 4. The CDR3 is 12 residues long. In DNA form, the CDR3 reads TGTGCCAGCAGCCCCTCAGGGGGCGAGCAGTACTTC. Amino acid sequence: CASSPSGGEQYF.

The chain combines TRBV7-9 with TRBJ2-2; the match to TRBD2 covers 12 bases. Per the germline V gene, CDR1 is SEHNR and CDR2 is FQNEAQ (reference sequence). After removal of 4 bases from V and 6 bases from J, the junction contained 6 bases not matched to a gene. The CDR3 consists of 16 residues. The DNA for the CDR3 is TGTGCCAGCAGCTCGACTAGCGGGAGTGTCGCCGGGGAGCTGTTTTTT. Its translation is CASSSTSGSVAGELFF.

The rearrangement joins TRBV20-1 to TRBJ1-2, with TRBD1 as a possible D gene (6 bases). Germline loops: CDR1 DFQATT, CDR2 SNEGSKA (reference sequence). The CDR3 is made up of 16 amino acids. The V end was cut by 6 bases, the J end by 4 bases, with 24 bases between. CDR3 amino acids: CSAPRRQAIQGYGYTF. DNA of the CDR3: TGCAGTGCCCCCCGCCGGCAGGCAATACAGGGCTATGGCTACACCTTC.

The V and J genes are TRBV7-8 and TRBJ2-7; no reliable D call. Germline assignment: CDR1 SGHVS and CDR2 FQNEAQ. Trimming shortened V by 0 bases and J by 3 bases, and 6 bases separated the two germline ends. CDR3 length: 13 amino acids. The CDR3 nucleotides read TGTGCCAGCAGCTTAGCTAGGGACTACGAGCAGTACTTC. The encoded protein is CASSLARDYEQYF.

This clonotype has only a few counts. This sequence joins TRBV7-9 and TRBJ1-2; 7 bases align to TRBD1. Germline V gene lookup returns CDR1 SEHNR and CDR2 FQNEAQ (reference sequence). CDR3 length equals 14 residues. The junction had 0 bases not matched to a gene; V was cut back by 1 base and J by 1 base. CDR3 DNA: TGTGCCAGCAGCTTAGGGGACAGTAACTATGGCTACACCTTC. Protein: CASSLGDSNYGYTF. The complete variable domain, with remaining parts taken from reference TRBV7-9 and TRBJ1-2, reads DTGVSQNPRHKITKRGQNVTFRCDPISEHNRLYWYRQTLGQGPEFLTYFQNEAQLEKSRLLSDRFSAERPKGSFSTLEIQRTEQGDSAMYLCASSLGDSNYGYTFGSGTRLTVV.

V and J are TRBV7-9 and TRBJ1-4; D call uncertain. CDR1 is SEHNR and CDR2 is FQNEAQ in the germline V gene (reference sequence). V lost 6 bases and J 3 bases, leaving 14 bases between the germline ends. The CDR3 length is 15 residues. The CDR3 sequence is CASRSPVDPNEKLFF. The CDR3 bases are TGTGCCAGCAGATCCCCGGTAGACCCTAATGAAAAACTGTTTTTT.

This chain joins TRBV5-1 and TRBJ2-3; D ambiguous. The CDR3 totals 11 residues. Looked up from germline, CDR1 is SGHRS and CDR2 is YFSETQ. V was trimmed by 4 bases and J by 2 bases, leaving 2 bases between them. The CDR3 is CASSVTDTQYF. CDR3 nucleotide sequence: TGCGCCAGCAGCGTCACAGATACGCAGTATTTT.

The V call is TRBV5-1, the J call TRBJ2-5, with a tentative D call TRBD1 (5 bases). The V gene lost 2 bases and the J gene lost 4 bases, with 9 bases spanning the gap. The CDR3 spans 13 residues. CDR1 and CDR2 from the germline V gene are SGHRS and YFSETQ. The CDR3 DNA reads TGCGCCAGCAGCTTTGCAGGGATAGAGACCCAGTACTTC. Its translation is CASSFAGIETQYF.

As DNA, the CDR3 is TGTGCCAGCAGCCCCACAGGGAACAGCAATCAGCCCCAGCATTTT. Its translation: CASSPTGNSNQPQHF. The rearrangement uses TRBV12-3 or TRBV12-4 and TRBJ1-5; tentative D call: TRBD1 (6 bases). The CDR3 extends over 15 amino acids. The V end was cut by 6 bases, the J end by 1 base, with 13 bases between.